Shown below are 17 T cell receptor beta chains from a single sample sequenced in a study of identical twins. TCRdb passed the 5' RACE reads through MiXCR, listing each CDR3 protein once. The repertoire holds 400,000 to 500,000 distinct CDR3 sequences, 18% seen once, with around 12% in the top ten. The sequenced sample was naive T cells sorted from blood. The receptors here all came from a man aged 50-59 years in good health.

This clonotype has at least ten counts. This chain joins TRBV20-1 and TRBJ2-7; 12 nucleotides agree with TRBD2. The CDR3 length is 16 residues. V was clipped by 0 bases and J by 7 bases; unmatched bases: 10. Germline V gene data show CDR1 as DFQATT and CDR2 as SNEGSKA (reference sequence). CDR3 nucleotide sequence: TGCAGTGCTAGAGATCACGGACTAGCGGGGTGGAAGGAGCAGTACTTC. Translated: CSARDHGLAGWKEQYF.

This clonotype turned up a few times. This chain connects TRBV28 to TRBJ2-7, with D perhaps matching TRBD1 (5 bases). From germline, CDR1 is MDHEN and CDR2 SYDVKM. The germline V and J ends were trimmed by 7 bases and 7 bases, with 17 bases remaining between them. The CDR3 sequence is 13 residues long. Here the CDR3 reads CASIQGQAREQYF. The CDR3 DNA reads TGTGCCAGCATCCAAGGACAAGCTAGGGAGCAGTACTTC.

The rearrangement uses TRBV30 and TRBJ1-1; a weak D match, TRBD1 (6 bases). Trimming left V 1 base short and J 6 bases short, with 15 bases between. CDR3 size: 14 residues. The germline CDR1 and CDR2 sequences are GTSNPN and SVGIG (reference sequence). The CDR3 is CAWSAQGRLAEAFF. CDR3 in DNA: TGTGCCTGGAGTGCTCAGGGGCGACTAGCTGAAGCTTTCTTT.

This clonotype was seen a few times. This sequence joins TRBV12-3 or TRBV12-4 and TRBJ2-3; D unclear. The CDR3 is made up of 14 amino acids. V was pared by 7 bases and J by 1 base, with 12 bases between. CDR3 amino acids: CASTLKAGTDTQYF. DNA for the CDR3: TGTGCCAGCACCCTCAAGGCGGGCACAGATACGCAGTATTTT.

This clonotype was detected only a few times. This rearrangement joins TRBV20-1 to TRBJ1-6; D is ambiguous. The CDR3 is 13 amino acids. V lost 3 bases to trimming and J lost 6 bases, with 9 bases between them. Germline values: CDR1 DFQATT, CDR2 SNEGSKA (reference sequence). The CDR3 DNA reads as TGCAGTGCTAGTTCCAGTTTTAATTCACCCCTCCACTTT. It is translated as CSASSSFNSPLHF.

This clonotype was found a few times. A read error may explain this, as a much larger clone is one base away. The chain uses TRBV6-1 and TRBJ2-7; TRBD1 might be the D (5 bases). CDR1 MNHNS and CDR2 SASEGT come from the germline V gene. Deletions cut 1 base from V and 5 bases from J, with 9 bases between. The CDR3 is made up of 13 amino acids. CDR3 coding DNA: TGTGCCAGCAGTGAAGTATGGGGCGACGAGCAGTACTTC. Translated: CASSEVWGDEQYF.

This clonotype has a count of ten or more. The rearrangement joins TRBV5-1 to TRBJ1-2; 9 nucleotides agree with TRBD1. The germline gives CDR1 SGHRS, CDR2 YFSETQ. CDR3 length: 13 residues. The J segment lost 3 bases and the V segment lost 6 bases, leaving 3 bases of the junction unmatched. In nucleotides, the CDR3 is TGCGCCAGCACCCGGACAGGGGACTATGGCTACACCTTC. It yields the protein CASTRTGDYGYTF.

Only a few counts were recorded for this clonotype. The gene calls are TRBV6-5 and TRBJ1-5; tentatively, D is TRBD1 (6 bases). The CDR3 spans 16 residues. Trimming shortened V by 0 bases and J by 4 bases, and 13 bases separated the two germline ends. Germline CDR1 reads MNHEY; CDR2 reads SVGAGI. CDR3: CASSYSGGGLNQPQHF. As DNA, the CDR3 is TGTGCCAGCAGTTACTCGGGAGGGGGGCTAAATCAGCCCCAGCATTTT.

The V call is TRBV29-1, the J call TRBJ1-1; 8 positions agree with TRBD1. Germline CDR1 and CDR2: SQVTM and ANQGSEA. The CDR3 consists of 15 residues. V was clipped by 5 bases and J by 0 bases; unmatched bases: 8. The CDR3 DNA follows: TGCAGCGTTCAACCCCGGACAGGGTTGAACACTGAAGCTTTCTTT. As protein: CSVQPRTGLNTEAFF. The full variable domain, rest sourced from reference TRBV29-1 and TRBJ1-1, is SAVISQKPSRDICQRGTSLTIQCQVDSQVTMMFWYRQQPGQSLTLIATANQGSEATYESGFVIDKFPISRPNLTFSTLTVSNMSPEDSSIYLCSVQPRTGLNTEAFFGQGTRLTVV.

This clonotype has only a few counts. The chain carries TRBV20-1 and TRBJ2-5, with a possible D match to TRBD2 (6 bases). There are 14 residues in the CDR3. Germline V gene data show CDR1 as DFQATT and CDR2 as SNEGSKA (reference sequence). Trimming removed 3 bases from V and 5 bases from J, with 16 bases in between. The CDR3 loop is CSASKASVAETQYF. DNA of the CDR3: TGCAGTGCTAGCAAAGCTAGCGTGGCTGAGACCCAGTACTTC.

This clonotype was detected a few times. This sequence joins TRBV5-1 and TRBJ1-6; no firm D call. The CDR3 runs to 14 residues. Per the germline V gene, CDR1 is SGHRS and CDR2 is YFSETQ. V was cut by 4 bases and J by 9 bases, with 14 bases left in between. CDR3 coding DNA: TGCGCCAGCAGCCCGGAGGCCAGCGGTTCACCCCTCCACTTT. Amino acids: CASSPEASGSPLHF.

This clonotype was picked up a small number of times. This chain connects TRBV15 to TRBJ2-1; 7 bases are shared with TRBD1. The germline V gene encodes CDR1 LNHNV and CDR2 YYDKDF (reference sequence). J was trimmed by 10 bases and V by 0 bases; bases with no gene match: 15. The CDR3 loop spans 17 amino acids. The CDR3 sequence: CATSRDRHRQGKCEQFF. The CDR3 DNA reads as TGTGCCACCAGCAGAGATAGACACAGACAGGGAAAATGCGAGCAGTTCTTC.

This clonotype came up a few times. The chain has TRBV24-1 and TRBJ2-4; weak D call: TRBD1 (6 bases). Per the germline V gene, CDR1 is KGHDR and CDR2 is SFDVKD. V lost 8 bases to trimming and J lost 0 bases, with 22 bases between them. This CDR3 has 18 residues. Here the CDR3 DNA reads TGTGCCACCAACAAACAGGGTCATGCCGAACTAGCCAAAAACATTCAGTACTTC. This encodes CATNKQGHAELAKNIQYF.

The chain uses TRBV5-6 and TRBJ2-2, with 7 bases fitting TRBD1. V lost 5 bases and J lost 5; bases outside the gene matches: 9. This CDR3 contains 15 residues. Germline CDR1 and CDR2: SGHDT and YYEEEE. The CDR3 protein is CASRRQGVRTGELFF. DNA for the CDR3: TGTGCCAGCAGACGACAGGGTGTGAGGACCGGGGAGCTGTTTTTT.

In its sample, this clonotype was seen many times. The chain uses TRBV4-3 and TRBJ1-1; D possibly corresponds to TRBD1 (5 bases). V shed 0 bases and J shed 2 bases, with 10 bases lying between them. From germline, CDR1 is LGHNA and CDR2 YSLEER. The CDR3 is 15 residues long. The CDR3 bases are TGCGCCAGCAGCCAAGATTGGACACCCAACACTGAAGCTTTCTTT. Translated, it gives CASSQDWTPNTEAFF.

The V call is TRBV7-2, the J call TRBJ1-2; D might be TRBD1 (6 bases). CDR3 length: 11 amino acids. CDR1 SGHTA and CDR2 FQGNSA come from the germline V gene. Trimming cost V 4 bases and J 13 bases, with 13 bases left between them. This CDR3 is CASSSRQVFTF. For the CDR3, the DNA is TGTGCCAGCAGCTCACGACAGGTCTTCACCTTC.

This clonotype was recorded at least ten times. The CDR3 DNA is TGTGCCAGCAGTTTAGGGGAGACGACGGTGAACACTGAAGCTTTCTTT. Translation: CASSLGETTVNTEAFF. V is TRBV12-3 or TRBV12-4 and J is TRBJ1-1; no reliable D call. V lost 1 base to trimming and J lost 0 bases, with 12 bases between them. CDR3 length: 16 amino acids.